This section outlines one T cell receptor beta chain sequence together with its context. The clone's antigen remains unknown. The sample holds no much larger clone one base away, and base qualities are not on file. The data were taken from a study of graft-versus-host responses after intestinal transplantation (dated by TCRdb to the early 2020s). With regard to the full study: Recipients received multivisceral, liver-intestinal, or isolated intestinal transplants. Every recipient was given anti-thymocyte globulin induction, then maintenance tacrolimus and steroids for around three years. After intestinal transplantation, graft-versus-host and host-versus-graft alloreactive T cell clones in the graft, circulation and bone marrow were tracked using bulk TCR-beta CDR3 sequencing. To identify alloreactive clones, pre-transplant mixed lymphocyte reaction products were sequenced and compared with unstimulated pre-transplant donor and recipient T cells. Of the roughly 24 intestinal transplant recipients enrolled in the cohort, one of whom was a retransplant, a few patients without pretransplant specimens were excluded. Donor T cell macrochimerism was defined as a peak of at least 4% donor T cells among recipient peripheral blood mononuclear cells. Samples from a few later patients were sequenced in-house on an Illumina MiSeq with MiXCR processing rather than by the commercial service. Here is what the overall study found, with its caveats: Early after transplant, declines in HvG clones were associated with peak levels of circulating GvH clones. Conclusions were limited by the relatively low number and heterogeneity of intestinal transplant patients. GvH clones turned up in recipient bone marrow, with some appearing earlier in ileal mucosa or blood, a pattern consistent with an intestinal mucosal origin. In patients with donor T cell macrochimerism, the allografts had high GvH to HvG T cell clonal ratios.

Blood samples were collected up to 4 times in the first month after transplant and then at least monthly when available. Library construction relied on the immunoSEQ multiplex PCR assay. For most patients, genomic DNA was subjected to high-throughput TCR-beta CDR3 sequencing by Adaptive Biotechnologies. Regarding the original processing steps: TCR sequencing data were retrieved from Adaptive's ImmunoSEQ software for roughly 17 patients, whereas three other patients were processed with MiXCR and VDJtools. CDR3 nucleotide sequences shared by donor and recipient were removed because the origin of these sequences could not be assigned. At least 2-fold expansion over unstimulated cells and a minimum CFSE-low frequency of 0.002% (template counts) or 0.001% (read counts) were required for clones to be classified as alloreactive. Clones detected in sequenced pre-transplant spleen, lymph node, or MLR CFSE-low populations of the donor or recipient were defined as mappable. The cumulative frequency of alloreactive clones was calculated as a percentage of all sequences, weighted by copy number. TCRdb re-hosts the immuneACCESS table, in-frame sequences only. Its copies lack some clones; in the studies checked, an unresolved V gene accounts for under half of them, and the cause for the rest is not known. V, J and clone size are those of that table, while D and trimming were read from the DNA. This sample lists some 25,000 clones; 90% to 95% were detected once. The top ten clones comprise just under 2% of the sample.

The TCR sequence derives from a human patient who received an intestinal transplant, so some T cells may come from the graft donor. Source: PBMCs, taken almost 40 days after intestinal transplant.

This receptor has the CDR3 CASSSRQGSSEKLFF. In nucleotide form, the sequence is TGTGCCAGCAGCTCCCGACAGGGGAGTAGTGAAAAACTGTTTTTT. This chain joins TRBV7-8 to TRBJ1-4; TRBD1 fits 8 bases in the junction. The CDR3, from cysteine to phenylalanine, totals 15 residues. Only the CDR3 portion is preserved as DNA: 45 bases, with reading frame beginning at the first base. V trim: 4 bases; J trim: 7 bases; unmatched bases: 8. CDR1 and CDR2 are drawn from the germline V gene: SGHVS, FQNEAQ.